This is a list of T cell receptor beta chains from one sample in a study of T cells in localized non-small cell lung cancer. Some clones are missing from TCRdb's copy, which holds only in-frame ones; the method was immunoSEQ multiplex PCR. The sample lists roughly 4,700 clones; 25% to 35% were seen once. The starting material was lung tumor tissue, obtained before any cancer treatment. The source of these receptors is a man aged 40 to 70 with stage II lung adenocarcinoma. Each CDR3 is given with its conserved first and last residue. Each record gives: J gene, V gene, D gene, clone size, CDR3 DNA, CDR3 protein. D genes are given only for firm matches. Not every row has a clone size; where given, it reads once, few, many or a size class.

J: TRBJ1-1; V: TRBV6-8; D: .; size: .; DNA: TGTGCCAGCAGTTATTCCCTGATGGGACATTGGCGGAGAGCTGAAGCTTTCTTT; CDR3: CASSYSLMGHWRRAEAFF
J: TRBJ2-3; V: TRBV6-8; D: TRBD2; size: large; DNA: TGTGCCAGCAGTGAGCGGGGGACTACTAGCACAGATACGCAGTATTTT; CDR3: CASSERGTTSTDTQYF
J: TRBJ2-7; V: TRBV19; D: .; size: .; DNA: TGTGCCAGTAGTATGAAGGGCCCAACGGACGAGCAGTACTTC; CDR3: CASSMKGPTDEQYF
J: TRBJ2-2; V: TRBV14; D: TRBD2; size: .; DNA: TGTGCCAGCAGTAGGACCGGGACTAGCTTCCCCGGGGAGCTGTTTTTT; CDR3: CASSRTGTSFPGELFF
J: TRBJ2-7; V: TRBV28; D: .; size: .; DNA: TGTGCCAGCAGCAATGGGGGGTCAAGCTCCTACGAGCAGTACTTC; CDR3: CASSNGGSSSYEQYF
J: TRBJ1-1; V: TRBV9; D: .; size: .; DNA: TGTGCCAGCAGCGTTCTGCAGGAGAACACTGAAGCTTTCTTT; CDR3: CASSVLQENTEAFF
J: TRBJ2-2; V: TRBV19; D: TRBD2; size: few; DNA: TGTGCCAGTATATTAGCGGGAGGCCCCGGGGAGCTGTTTTTT; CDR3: CASILAGGPGELFF
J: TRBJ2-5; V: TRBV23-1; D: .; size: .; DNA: TGCGCCAGCAGCTTGTTCAGCCAAGAGACCCAGTACTTC; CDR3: CASSLFSQETQYF
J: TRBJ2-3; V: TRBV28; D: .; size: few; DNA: TGTGCCAGCAGTTTATTGGGGAATACAGATACGCAGTATTTT; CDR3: CASSLLGNTDTQYF
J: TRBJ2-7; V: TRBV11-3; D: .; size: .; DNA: TGTGCCAGCAGCCAAGTCGATCGGACCTACGAGCAGTACTTC; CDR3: CASSQVDRTYEQYF
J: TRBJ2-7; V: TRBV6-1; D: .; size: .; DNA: TGTGCCAGCAGTGAAGCGCTAGCTGCCGAGCAGTACTTC; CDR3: CASSEALAAEQYF